A selection of T cell receptor beta chains follows, all from one sample in a study of blood T cell repertoires in COVID-19. The method was immunoSEQ multiplex PCR; TCRdb's version includes in-frame clones alone and lacks a portion of them. The sample includes about 130,000 clones, roughly nine tenths of them seen just once. Sequenced: peripheral blood. These receptors came from a man aged 55 to 70 with COVID-19, enrolled during active disease. The CDR3 runs from the conserved cysteine through the conserved F or W. D genes are given only for firm matches. Size values are once, few and many counts, or a class for expanded clones, and some rows have none.

d_call: TRBD2; clone_size: NA; j_call: TRBJ2-1; v_call: TRBV7-3; cdr3_nt: TGTGCCAGCAGCCAAGCGGGAGGGTATGAGCAGTTCTTC; cdr3_aa: CASSQAGGYEQFF
d_call: TRBD1; clone_size: NA; j_call: TRBJ1-5; v_call: TRBV28; cdr3_nt: TGTGCCAGCAGTACCACAGGGGGTAGCAATCAGCCCCAGCATTTT; cdr3_aa: CASSTTGGSNQPQHF
d_call: NA; clone_size: once; j_call: TRBJ1-4; v_call: TRBV3-1/TRBV3-2; cdr3_nt: TGTGCCAGCAGCCGCGGACAGACTAATGAAAAACTGTTTTTT; cdr3_aa: CASSRGQTNEKLFF
d_call: NA; clone_size: NA; j_call: TRBJ1-3; v_call: TRBV7-6; cdr3_nt: TGTGCCAGCAGCTTAAGAGGGCCTTCTGGAAACACCATATATTTT; cdr3_aa: CASSLRGPSGNTIYF
d_call: NA; clone_size: NA; j_call: TRBJ2-5; v_call: TRBV2; cdr3_nt: TGTGCCAGCAGTGAAGTTTATAGCTCCCGGGGGACCCAGTACTTC; cdr3_aa: CASSEVYSSRGTQYF
d_call: NA; clone_size: NA; j_call: TRBJ2-7; v_call: TRBV27; cdr3_nt: TGTGCCAGCAGTTTTGATATCTCGGCCTACGAGCAGTACTTC; cdr3_aa: CASSFDISAYEQYF
d_call: NA; clone_size: NA; j_call: TRBJ2-4; v_call: TRBV7-9; cdr3_nt: TGTGCCAGCAGTCTAGCAAGGACAGACTTAAACATTCAGTACTTC; cdr3_aa: CASSLARTDLNIQYF
d_call: TRBD2; clone_size: NA; j_call: TRBJ2-1; v_call: TRBV24-1; cdr3_nt: TGTGCCACCAGTGATAGGACTAGCGGTGACAATGAGCAGTTCTTC; cdr3_aa: CATSDRTSGDNEQFF
d_call: TRBD2; clone_size: NA; j_call: TRBJ2-2; v_call: TRBV7-9; cdr3_nt: TGTGCCAGCAGCTCCTCATACAGCGGGGAGAGCGGGAACGGGGAGCTGTTTTTT; cdr3_aa: CASSSSYSGESGNGELFF
d_call: NA; clone_size: NA; j_call: TRBJ2-1; v_call: TRBV11-3; cdr3_nt: TGTGCCAGCAGTTCAGGCACAGACTCCTACAATGAGCAGTTCTTC; cdr3_aa: CASSSGTDSYNEQFF
d_call: NA; clone_size: NA; j_call: TRBJ1-3; v_call: TRBV14; cdr3_nt: TGTGCCAGCAGCCAACGCCTGGGGACATTTGCGGACGAGAAGGGAAACACCATATATTTT; cdr3_aa: CASSQRLGTFADEKGNTIYF
d_call: NA; clone_size: NA; j_call: TRBJ2-7; v_call: TRBV5-1; cdr3_nt: TGCGCCAGCAGCTTGTCACTAGCAAACTACGAGCAGTACTTC; cdr3_aa: CASSLSLANYEQYF
d_call: NA; clone_size: NA; j_call: TRBJ1-5; v_call: TRBV2; cdr3_nt: TGTGCCAGCAGTGAACGGGGAAATAGCAATCAGCCCCAGCATTTT; cdr3_aa: CASSERGNSNQPQHF
d_call: NA; clone_size: NA; j_call: TRBJ2-3; v_call: TRBV7-2; cdr3_nt: TGTGCCAGCAGTCCTTCGACAGGCACAGATACGCAGTATTTT; cdr3_aa: CASSPSTGTDTQYF
d_call: NA; clone_size: NA; j_call: TRBJ1-4; v_call: TRBV4-1; cdr3_nt: TGCGCCAGCAGCCAAGAGAGGGCAGATGAAAAACTGTTTTTT; cdr3_aa: CASSQERADEKLFF
d_call: NA; clone_size: NA; j_call: TRBJ2-5; v_call: TRBV2; cdr3_nt: TGTGCCAGCAGCCCCACAGAAGAGACCCAGTACTTC; cdr3_aa: CASSPTEETQYF
d_call: NA; clone_size: once; j_call: TRBJ2-1; v_call: TRBV6-4; cdr3_nt: TGTGCCAGCAGTGACCTCACACACAATGAGCAGTTCTTC; cdr3_aa: CASSDLTHNEQFF
d_call: TRBD1; clone_size: NA; j_call: TRBJ1-2; v_call: TRBV19; cdr3_nt: TGTGCCAGTAGTCCCCAAAGGACAGGGGGGAACTATGGCTACACCTTC; cdr3_aa: CASSPQRTGGNYGYTF
d_call: TRBD2; clone_size: NA; j_call: TRBJ2-3; v_call: TRBV14; cdr3_nt: TGTGCCAGCAGCCATGATCTAGCGGGCCTAAACACAGATACGCAGTATTTT; cdr3_aa: CASSHDLAGLNTDTQYF
d_call: TRBD1; clone_size: few; j_call: TRBJ1-5; v_call: TRBV28; cdr3_nt: TGTGCCAGCAGTTTAAGGTCAGGGGGTATCTATAGCAATCAGCCCCAGCATTTT; cdr3_aa: CASSLRSGGIYSNQPQHF
d_call: TRBD1; clone_size: NA; j_call: TRBJ1-5; v_call: TRBV5-5; cdr3_nt: TGTGCCAGCAGTACGACATACAGGGACAGGGAAAATCAGCCCCAGCATTTT; cdr3_aa: CASSTTYRDRENQPQHF
d_call: TRBD1; clone_size: NA; j_call: TRBJ1-1; v_call: TRBV25-1; cdr3_nt: TGTGCCAGCACCCAGACAGGGGTGAACACTGAAGCTTTCTTT; cdr3_aa: CASTQTGVNTEAFF
d_call: TRBD1; clone_size: NA; j_call: TRBJ2-1; v_call: TRBV24-1; cdr3_nt: TGTGCCCCCCAACGACAGGGGAAGATGGGGCAGTTCTTC; cdr3_aa: CAPQRQGKMGQFF
d_call: TRBD2; clone_size: few; j_call: TRBJ2-7; v_call: TRBV20-1; cdr3_nt: TGCAGTGCTAGTCCGGGACTAGCGGGAGTCAACGAGCAGTACTTC; cdr3_aa: CSASPGLAGVNEQYF
d_call: TRBD1; clone_size: NA; j_call: TRBJ2-1; v_call: TRBV6-2/TRBV6-3; cdr3_nt: TGTGCCAGCAGTCGACAGGGGGCAAGGCAGGGTGAGCAGTTCTTC; cdr3_aa: CASSRQGARQGEQFF